The T cell receptor beta chain described here comes from a study of blood T cell repertoires in COVID-19. At the level of the study: COVID-19 samples, acute and convalescent, were from the United States, Italy and Spain.

CDR1 and CDR2 (germline): MDHEN, SYDVKM. This CDR3 region has 13 residues. V was shortened by 1 base and J by 8 bases, with 11 bases between the two germline ends. Original data processing: Nucleated cell number was recorded as an estimate derived from reference gene primer amplification. The repertoire was sequenced with immunoSEQ multiplex PCR; TCRdb's copy has only in-frame clones and lacks some. That table is the source of V, J and clone size, and D and trimming were worked out from the DNA. This table has about 200,000 clones, 80% to 90% appearing once. This rearrangement joins TRBV28 to TRBJ1-2; D is uncertain. The origin of this receptor is a woman in her thirties or forties with acute COVID-19. Sequencing was performed on PBMCs or T cells enriched from blood (not recorded which). DNA of the CDR3: TGTGCCAGCAGTTTATACCCGGTAGAAGGCTACACCTTC. It yields the protein CASSLYPVEGYTF.